This T cell receptor beta chain was sequenced for a study of cytomegalovirus exposure and HLA in healthy donors. In the PCR, 60 Vbeta and 13 Jbeta primers were used. The protocol was immunoSEQ multiplex PCR, while the TCRdb copy is restricted to in-frame clones and leaves out a portion. The table shows 110,000 to 150,000 clones, with around 83% occurring only once. CDR1 and CDR2 (germline): SGHNT, YYREEE (reference sequence). The CDR3 covers 13 residues. With V trimmed by 4 bases and J by 9 bases, 9 bases remained unmatched. Sequencing was performed on PBMCs. V and J are TRBV5-4 and TRBJ1-1; the match to TRBD1 covers 7 bases. This clonotype was obtained from a male donor in good health and CMV-seropositive. CDR3 coding DNA: TGTGCCAGCAGCCCCGGGACAGCACCACAAGCTTTCTTT. Protein sequence: CASSPGTAPQAFF. Full variable domain (remainder filled in from reference TRBV5-4 and TRBJ1-1): ETGVTQSPTHLIKTRGQQVTLRCSSQSGHNTVSWYQQALGQGPQFIFQYYREEENGRGNFPPRFSGLQFPNYSSELNVNALELDDSALYLCASSPGTAPQAFFGQGTRLTVV.